Listed below are T cell receptor beta chains from one sample, sequenced in a study of beta chain features in type 1 diabetes. Assay used: immunoSEQ multiplex PCR; TCRdb lists only in-frame clones, some missing. The sample lists about 250,000 clones; 14% were seen once. The sequencing sample was made of naive CD4+ T cells from blood. The receptor source for this set is a middle-aged woman in good health. Both conserved end residues are part of each CDR3. A D gene is named only where the DNA matches it firmly. Clone size, where shown, is once, few, many, or a class for clones that have expanded.

14 | TRBJ1-1 | . | . | TRBV6-5 | CASINRWGGTEAFF | TGTGCCAGCATTAACCGGTGGGGAGGGACTGAAGCTTTCTTT
14 | TRBJ1-3 | . | . | TRBV5-1 | CASSTGDPGNTIYF | TGCGCCAGCAGCACAGGAGACCCCGGAAACACCATATATTTT
15 | TRBJ1-5 | few | . | TRBV9 | CASSVGGTSNQPQHF | TGTGCCAGCAGCGTAGGAGGAACCAGCAATCAGCCCCAGCATTTT
15 | TRBJ2-1 | . | TRBD2 | TRBV4-1 | CASSHAGEGYNEQFF | TGCGCCAGCAGCCATGCGGGGGAGGGCTACAATGAGCAGTTCTTC
15 | TRBJ2-1 | . | . | TRBV9 | CASSGHVQTYNEQFF | TGTGCCAGCAGCGGACACGTCCAAACCTACAATGAGCAGTTCTTC
15 | TRBJ2-3 | few | TRBD2 | TRBV5-4 | CASSAGREGTDTQYF | TGTGCCAGCAGCGCAGGGAGGGAGGGGACAGATACGCAGTATTTT
15 | TRBJ2-1 | once | TRBD2 | TRBV6-1 | CASNLLAGGPHEQFF | TGTGCCAGCAACCTACTAGCGGGGGGGCCCCATGAGCAGTTCTTC
14 | TRBJ2-7 | . | TRBD2 | TRBV11-2 | CASSLIPLGGEQYF | TGTGCCAGCAGCTTAATCCCTCTGGGAGGGGAGCAGTACTTC
14 | TRBJ1-5 | few | TRBD1 | TRBV10-3 | CAISDDRVLQPQHF | TGTGCCATCAGTGACGACAGGGTGTTACAGCCCCAGCATTTT
19 | TRBJ2-4 | . | . | TRBV15 | CATSRDGWVSGATKNIQYF | TGTGCCACCAGCAGAGATGGGTGGGTGTCAGGGGCGACCAAAAACATTCAGTACTTC
13 | TRBJ2-5 | many | . | TRBV4-3 | CASSQDVVDTQYF | TGCGCCAGCAGCCAAGATGTCGTAGATACCCAGTACTTC
13 | TRBJ2-5 | many | . | TRBV28 | CASTQGGSETQYF | TGTGCCAGCACCCAAGGAGGATCGGAGACCCAGTACTTC
13 | TRBJ2-7 | few | . | TRBV12-5 | CASGRAEVYEQYF | TGTGCTAGTGGTCGGGCGGAGGTCTACGAGCAGTACTTC
17 | TRBJ1-6 | . | . | TRBV4-2 | CASSQVKTGTSDSPLHF | TGTGCCAGCAGCCAAGTTAAGACAGGCACCTCGGATTCACCCCTCCACTTT
15 | TRBJ1-6 | . | TRBD1 | TRBV6-1 | CASSPTGQGSSPLHF | TGTGCCAGCAGTCCAACTGGACAGGGGAGTTCACCCCTCCACTTT
13 | TRBJ2-7 | few | . | TRBV5-1 | CASSSGLTYEQYF | TGCGCCAGCAGCTCCGGTTTGACCTACGAGCAGTACTTC
15 | TRBJ2-7 | few | TRBD1 | TRBV10-3 | CAISGTGTGSSEQYF | TGTGCCATCAGCGGAACCGGGACAGGGTCATCCGAGCAGTACTTC
14 | TRBJ1-2 | few | . | TRBV2 | CASSDRGAGYGYTF | TGTGCCAGCAGCGACCGGGGGGCGGGATATGGCTACACCTTC
13 | TRBJ2-7 | . | TRBD2 | TRBV5-4 | CASSRLAGDEQYF | TGTGCCAGCAGCAGACTAGCGGGGGACGAGCAGTACTTC
16 | TRBJ2-7 | . | TRBD1 | TRBV11-2 | CASSLLGTGTSYEQYF | TGTGCCAGCAGCTTACTAGGGACAGGGACCTCCTACGAGCAGTACTTC
17 | TRBJ2-2 | few | TRBD1 | TRBV2 | CASARQGAVTNTGELFF | TGTGCCAGCGCACGACAGGGGGCGGTGACTAACACCGGGGAGCTGTTTTTT
15 | TRBJ2-5 | few | TRBD1 | TRBV9 | CASQRTGGSQETQYF | TGTGCCAGCCAGAGGACAGGGGGATCCCAAGAGACCCAGTACTTC
13 | TRBJ1-1 | . | . | TRBV6-5 | CASSPWQASEAFF | TGTGCCAGCAGCCCCTGGCAGGCCAGTGAAGCTTTCTTT
12 | TRBJ1-1 | . | TRBD1 | TRBV7-9 | CASSLTGPVAFF | TGTGCCAGCAGCCTGACAGGGCCAGTGGCTTTCTTT
16 | TRBJ2-2 | few | . | TRBV7-9 | CASSLVGGEWTGELFF | TGTGCCAGCAGCTTAGTTGGCGGGGAATGGACCGGGGAGCTGTTTTTT
15 | TRBJ1-1 | . | TRBD1 | TRBV4-1 | CASSHPSDRDAEAFF | TGCGCCAGCAGCCACCCCTCGGACAGGGACGCTGAAGCTTTCTTT
13 | TRBJ2-5 | few | . | TRBV9 | CASSVGAEETQYF | TGTGCCAGCAGCGTAGGAGCCGAAGAGACCCAGTACTTC
15 | TRBJ2-1 | . | . | TRBV7-2 | CASNRYRVKNNEQFF | TGTGCCAGCAACCGGTACAGGGTAAAGAACAATGAGCAGTTCTTC
17 | TRBJ2-2 | . | TRBD2 | TRBV19 | CASSPGASGGDTGELFF | TGTGCCAGTAGCCCTGGTGCCAGCGGGGGGGACACCGGGGAGCTGTTTTTT
15 | TRBJ2-3 | . | . | TRBV2 | CASRPQGLLFDTQYF | TGTGCCAGCAGACCTCAGGGGTTATTATTCGATACGCAGTATTTT
15 | TRBJ2-3 | . | TRBD2 | TRBV5-1 | CASTLAGGPTDTQYF | TGCGCCAGCACATTAGCGGGGGGGCCGACAGATACGCAGTATTTT
15 | TRBJ2-3 | . | TRBD2 | TRBV2 | CASRMGGGAGDTQYF | TGTGCCAGCAGGATGGGCGGGGGGGCCGGAGATACGCAGTATTTT
16 | TRBJ2-4 | . | TRBD2 | TRBV5-1 | CASSLAGGIAKNIQYF | TGCGCCAGCAGCTTGGCGGGGGGTATAGCCAAAAACATTCAGTACTTC
15 | TRBJ2-3 | . | TRBD1 | TRBV7-2 | CASSRKGQGTDTQYF | TGTGCCAGCAGCCGGAAGGGACAGGGCACAGATACGCAGTATTTT
16 | TRBJ1-6 | . | . | TRBV5-6 | CASSRDLGQGGSPLHF | TGTGCCAGCAGCCGAGATTTAGGGCAGGGTGGTTCACCCCTCCACTTT
14 | TRBJ1-5 | . | . | TRBV11-2 | CASSLAFGNQPQHF | TGTGCCAGCAGCTTAGCGTTCGGTAATCAGCCCCAGCATTTT
14 | TRBJ2-7 | . | TRBD1 | TRBV10-2 | CASRRGQGIYEQYF | TGCGCCAGCAGGCGGGGACAGGGAATCTACGAGCAGTACTTC
14 | TRBJ2-3 | few | TRBD1 | TRBV19 | CASLGTGKGDTQYF | TGTGCCAGCTTAGGGACAGGGAAGGGCGATACGCAGTATTTT
15 | TRBJ2-1 | few | TRBD2 | TRBV9 | CASSVTGTTYNEQFF | TGTGCCAGCAGCGTTACCGGGACTACCTACAATGAGCAGTTCTTC
14 | TRBJ2-5 | . | TRBD1 | TRBV2 | CASRMGQYQETQYF | TGTGCCAGCAGGATGGGACAGTACCAAGAGACCCAGTACTTC
15 | TRBJ2-3 | . | TRBD1 | TRBV19 | CASSTRQGVPDTQYF | TGTGCCAGTAGTACCCGACAGGGAGTGCCAGATACGCAGTATTTT
17 | TRBJ2-5 | few | . | TRBV5-1 | CASSLAARGYGEETQYF | TGCGCCAGCAGCTTGGCAGCTAGAGGGTATGGGGAAGAGACCCAGTACTTC
14 | TRBJ1-2 | few | . | TRBV6-6 | CASSSHDSNKGYTF | TGTGCCAGCAGTTCCCACGACAGCAATAAAGGCTACACCTTC
13 | TRBJ2-1 | few | TRBD1 | TRBV10-2 | CASTPDRDNEQFF | TGCGCCAGCACCCCGGACAGGGATAATGAGCAGTTCTTC
13 | TRBJ1-3 | few | TRBD1 | TRBV6-1 | CASSMDRGNTIYF | TGTGCCAGCAGTATGGACAGGGGAAACACCATATATTTT
15 | TRBJ2-5 | . | . | TRBV6-6 | CASSARTAIKETQYF | TGTGCCAGCAGCGCCAGGACAGCTATTAAAGAGACCCAGTACTTC